This passage covers 30 T cell receptor beta chains from one sample sequenced in a study of blood T cell repertoires in COVID-19. TCRdb's copy holds only in-frame clones and misses some; the assay was immunoSEQ multiplex PCR. The sample records some 60,000 clones, about nine tenths being singletons. The material sequenced was peripheral blood. The receptors come from a man aged 40-49 years with acute or convalescent COVID-19.

This chain joins TRBV21-1 and TRBJ1-5; the table names TRBD1, a call not compared with the DNA. TRBV21-1 is a documented pseudogene. The CDR3 consists of 14 residues. This chain's CDR3 is CASSNRRDNQPQHF. Here the CDR3 DNA reads TGTGCCAGCAGCAACCGCAGGGACAATCAGCCCCAGCATTTT.

The V call is TRBV30, the J call TRBJ1-6; 10 nucleotides agree with TRBD1. Germline CDR1 is GTSNPN and CDR2 is SVGIG (reference sequence). CDR3 length: 15 residues. The trim removed 2 bases at V and 5 bases at J, leaving 3 bases unmatched. This chain's CDR3 is CAWSRTGGNNSPLHF. The CDR3 DNA follows: TGTGCCTGGAGTAGGACAGGGGGAAATAATTCACCCCTCCACTTT.

In DNA, the CDR3 is TGTGCCAGCTCACGAGACAGGGGGGGCGAGACCCAGTACTTC. Its translation: CASSRDRGGETQYF. This chain joins TRBV18 and TRBJ2-5, with 9 positions matching TRBD1. With 4 bases clipped from V and 5 bases from J, the junction kept 5 bases outside the gene matches. CDR1 and CDR2 from the germline V gene are KGHSH and LQKENI. CDR3 length: 14 residues.

The chain employs TRBV30 and TRBJ2-1; a weak D match, TRBD2 (5 bases). CDR3 length: 15 residues. Germline V gives CDR1 GTSNPN, CDR2 SVGIG (reference sequence). Trimming stripped 2 bases from V and 1 base from J, with 12 bases between. The CDR3 nucleotides read TGTGCCTGGAGTCTGACGGGAATATCCTACAATGAGCAGTTCTTC. This gives the protein CAWSLTGISYNEQFF.

This chain joins TRBV19 and TRBJ2-2, with TRBD1 matching 8 bases. CDR3 size: 15 residues. CDR1 and CDR2 (germline): LNHDA, SQIVND (reference sequence). V shed 2 bases, J shed 4 bases, and the junction held 3 bases outside the gene matches. The CDR3 DNA is TGTGCCAGTAGTATACTCGGACAGGGCACCGGGGAGCTGTTTTTT. Translated: CASSILGQGTGELFF.

This clone was seen just once. V and J are TRBV18 and TRBJ1-1; the D gene is possibly TRBD1 (6 bases). The CDR3 sequence is 16 residues long. Trimming left V 6 bases short and J 2 bases short, with 19 bases between. Germline CDR1 and CDR2: KGHSH and LQKENI. CDR3 in DNA: TGTGCCAGCTCCACCACGGAGGTCAGGGGAAACACTGAAGCTTTCTTT. Amino acids: CASSTTEVRGNTEAFF. Together with reference TRBV18 and TRBJ1-1, the CDR3 gives the full variable domain: NAGVMQNPRHLVRRRGQEARLRCSPMKGHSHVYWYRQLPEEGLKFMVYLQKENIIDESGMPKERFSAEFPKEGPSILRIQQVVRGDSAAYFCASSTTEVRGNTEAFFGQGTRLTVV.

The J gene is TRBJ2-6, the V gene TRBV6-1, with D tentatively TRBD1 (5 bases). Germline V CDR1 and CDR2: MNHNS, SASEGT. The V gene lost 4 bases and the J gene lost 0 bases, with 16 bases spanning the gap. The CDR3 runs 18 residues. CDR3 in DNA: TGTGCCAGCAGTGCACAGGTCGGCGGAATCTCTGGGGCCAACGTCCTGACTTTC. Translation gives CASSAQVGGISGANVLTF.

This sequence joins TRBV30 and TRBJ1-6, with unresolved D. Germline loops: CDR1 GTSNPN, CDR2 SVGIG (reference sequence). The CDR3 runs 13 residues. Trimming left V 1 base short and J 4 bases short, with 5 bases between. The CDR3: CAWSAGYNSPLHF. Here the CDR3 DNA reads TGTGCCTGGAGTGCCGGGTATAATTCACCCCTCCACTTT. Together with reference TRBV30 and TRBJ1-6, the CDR3 gives the full variable domain: SQTIHQWPATLVQPVGSPLSLECTVEGTSNPNLYWYRQAAGRGLQLLFYSVGIGQISSEVPQNLSASRPQDRQFILSSKKLLLSDSGFYLCAWSAGYNSPLHFGNGTRLTVT.

In this sample, this clone turned up once. The chain is built from TRBV6-2 or TRBV6-3 and TRBJ1-5, with D possibly being TRBD1 (6 bases). CDR3 length equals 14 residues. Germline-derived CDR1 and CDR2 are MNHEY and SVGEGT. V lost 5 bases and J lost 5, with 13 bases in between. CDR3 nucleotides: TGTGCCAGCAGTAACCGGGACACCGATCAGCCCCAGCATTTT. Amino acids: CASSNRDTDQPQHF.

This sequence joins TRBV5-8 and TRBJ1-2; 7 bases line up with TRBD1. V was clipped by 5 bases and J by 2 bases; unmatched bases: 6. This CDR3 has 14 residues. CDR1 SGHTS and CDR2 YDEGEE come from the germline V gene. The CDR3 DNA reads as TGTGCCAGCAGACCTGGGACAGCAAACTATGGCTACACCTTC. Translating it yields CASRPGTANYGYTF.

The chain joins TRBV19 to TRBJ1-1; D is undetermined. The CDR3 runs to 13 residues. With 2 bases removed from V and 4 bases from J, the gap between germline ends came to 8 bases. Germline CDR1 reads LNHDA; CDR2 reads SQIVND (reference sequence). The CDR3 DNA is TGTGCCAGTAGTATATTGGGAGCCACTGAAGCTTTCTTT. Translating it yields CASSILGATEAFF.

The gene calls are TRBV11-2 and TRBJ1-1; D call uncertain. This CDR3 comprises 11 residues. Germline assignment: CDR1 SGHAT and CDR2 FQNNGV. V lost 5 bases, J lost 6 bases, and 7 bases lay in between. CDR3 residues: CASSVAAEAFF. The DNA for the CDR3 is TGTGCCAGCAGCGTAGCGGCTGAAGCTTTCTTT.

The rearrangement uses TRBV7-9 and TRBJ1-1; 7 bases line up with TRBD1. V dropped 5 bases and J dropped 0; count of bases not matched to a gene: 9. The CDR3 spans 16 residues. The germline V gene encodes CDR1 SEHNR and CDR2 FQNEAQ (reference sequence). CDR3 sequence (DNA): TGTGCCAGCAGCAGCCGGGACAGCGACTTGAACACTGAAGCTTTCTTT. Protein product: CASSSRDSDLNTEAFF.

The chain carries TRBV6-1 and TRBJ2-1, with TRBD2 matching over 11 bases. The length of the CDR3 is 15 residues. Unmatched junction bases numbered 4, after V lost 3 bases and J lost 6 bases. CDR1 is MNHNS and CDR2 is SASEGT in the germline V gene. The CDR3 region is CASSDTSGRSNEQFF. In DNA, the CDR3 is TGTGCCAGCAGTGATACTAGCGGGAGATCCAATGAGCAGTTCTTC.

The J gene is TRBJ1-1, the V gene TRBV12-1. TRBV12-1 is tagged as a pseudogene. The CDR3 sequence is 17 residues long. CDR3 residues: CASSPGAGPPTNTEAFF. The DNA of the CDR3 is TGTGCCAGCAGCCCTGGAGCGGGGCCACCGACGAACACTGAAGCTTTCTTT.

This chain connects TRBV19 to TRBJ1-5, with TRBD1 identical over 8 bases. J lost 0 bases, V lost 6 bases, and 4 bases had no gene match. This CDR3 comprises 15 residues. Looked up from germline, CDR1 is LNHDA and CDR2 is SQIVND (reference sequence). The CDR3 coding sequence is TGTGCCAGTAGAACAGGGGGGCTTAGCAATCAGCCCCAGCATTTT. Translation: CASRTGGLSNQPQHF.

This clone was observed once. The chain carries TRBV11-2 and TRBJ2-1; D is perhaps TRBD1 (7 bases). CDR1 is SGHAT, CDR2 FQNNGV, per germline. With 1 base removed from V and 4 bases from J, the gap between germline ends came to 14 bases. The CDR3 sequence is 16 residues long. CDR3 amino acids: CASSLVRQGGYNEQFF. CDR3 sequence (DNA): TGTGCCAGCAGCTTAGTCCGGCAGGGGGGTTACAATGAGCAGTTCTTC.

In its sample, this clone was seen a few times. V gene TRBV6-2 or TRBV6-3 combines with J gene TRBJ2-2, with TRBD1 matching 9 bases. Germline values: CDR1 MNHEY, CDR2 SVGEGT. After removal of 2 bases from V and 0 bases from J, the junction contained 1 base not matched to a gene. CDR3 size: 16 residues. The CDR3 nucleotides are TGTGCCAGCAGTTACACAGGGGGCGCGAACACCGGGGAGCTGTTTTTT. Its protein is CASSYTGGANTGELFF.

The rearrangement links TRBV6-5 to TRBJ2-7, with D tentatively TRBD1 (5 bases). The CDR3 is made up of 13 amino acids. The germline V and J ends were trimmed by 3 bases and 3 bases, with 9 bases remaining between them. The germline V gene encodes CDR1 MNHEY and CDR2 SVGAGI. The CDR3 DNA reads TGTGCCAGCAGTTATGACCAGGGCTACGAGCAGTACTTC. Protein product: CASSYDQGYEQYF.

CDR3 loop: CASSNGLAGVRETQYF. CDR3 in DNA: TGTGCCAGCAGCAACGGACTAGCGGGAGTTCGGGAGACCCAGTACTTC. The chain employs TRBV7-9 and TRBJ2-5; TRBD2 aligns across 13 bases. There are 16 residues in the CDR3. J lost 5 bases, V lost 5 bases, and 8 bases had no gene match. Germline loops: CDR1 SEHNR, CDR2 FQNEAQ (reference sequence).

The chain couples TRBV24-1 to TRBJ1-4; no definite D call. The CDR3 loop spans 15 amino acids. Trimming shortened V by 3 bases and J by 2 bases, and 9 bases separated the two germline ends. Germline loops: CDR1 KGHDR, CDR2 SFDVKD. This CDR3 reads CATSDASGTNEKLFF. The CDR3 DNA reads TGTGCCACCAGTGATGCCAGCGGGACTAATGAAAAACTGTTTTTT.

The genes are TRBV12-5 and TRBJ1-5; D remains ambiguous. Trimming left V 0 bases short and J 4 bases short, with 7 bases between. The germline V gene encodes CDR1 LGHNT and CDR2 FRNRAP. This CDR3 has 14 amino acids. The CDR3 protein is CASGLVRSNQPQHF. The CDR3 DNA is TGTGCTAGTGGTTTGGTACGGAGTAATCAGCCCCAGCATTTT.

For this clone: Other DNA sequences in the same sample also yield this CDR3. The rearrangement links TRBV6-5 to TRBJ2-1; 8 bases line up with TRBD2. From germline, CDR1 is MNHEY and CDR2 SVGAGI. V lost 4 bases, J lost 1 base, and 3 bases stayed unmatched. There are 15 residues in the CDR3. This chain's CDR3 is CASSSSGSSYNEQFF. The CDR3 DNA sequence: TGTGCCAGCAGTTCCAGCGGGAGTTCCTACAATGAGCAGTTCTTC.

This clone was picked up a small number of times. This sequence joins TRBV6-2 or TRBV6-3 and TRBJ2-5; weak D call: TRBD1 (6 bases). This CDR3 spans 13 amino acids. CDR1 and CDR2 (germline): MNHEY, SVGEGT. Trimming stripped 5 bases from V and 2 bases from J, with 9 bases between. CDR3 loop: CASSNREQETQYF. DNA for the CDR3: TGTGCCAGCAGTAACAGGGAACAAGAGACCCAGTACTTC.

The V call is TRBV24-1, the J call TRBJ2-2, with TRBD1 matching over 7 bases. This CDR3 has 16 amino acids. Germline-derived CDR1 and CDR2 are KGHDR and SFDVKD. The J segment lost 2 bases and the V segment lost 3 bases, leaving 5 bases of the junction unmatched. This CDR3 is CATSDGRQGNTGELFF. The CDR3 nucleotides are TGTGCCACCAGTGATGGACGACAGGGAAACACCGGGGAGCTGTTTTTT.

The chain combines TRBV7-2 with TRBJ1-1, with TRBD1 matching over 7 bases. In germline, CDR1 is SGHTA, CDR2 FQGNSA. The CDR3 totals 14 residues. V gave up 7 bases and J gave up 0 bases; unmatched junction bases: 5. The CDR3 here is CASTSGGMNTEAFF. The CDR3 region has the DNA TGTGCCAGCACGTCAGGGGGGATGAACACTGAAGCTTTCTTT.

The rearrangement uses TRBV5-1 and TRBJ1-1, with unresolved D. The CDR3 covers 16 residues. Trimming pared 4 bases from V and 4 bases from J, leaving 20 bases between. The V gene's germline CDR1 is SGHRS and CDR2 YFSETQ. The CDR3 nucleotides are TGCGCCAGCAGCCGAGCGGTTCGGGGTTCGGGCACTGAAGCTTTCTTT. This codes for CASSRAVRGSGTEAFF.

The chain is built from TRBV7-2 and TRBJ2-3; 7 bases match TRBD2. J was trimmed by 0 bases and V by 5 bases; bases with no gene match: 8. Per germline, CDR1 SGHTA and CDR2 FQGNSA. This CDR3 contains 16 residues. CDR3: CASSPRETLSTDTQYF. In DNA form, the CDR3 reads TGTGCCAGCAGCCCGCGGGAGACCCTTAGCACAGATACGCAGTATTTT. Complete variable domain (other parts from reference TRBV7-2 and TRBJ2-3): GAGVSQSPSNKVTEKGKDVELRCDPISGHTALYWYRQSLGQGLEFLIYFQGNSAPDKSGLPSDRFSAERTGGSVSTLTIQRTQQEDSAVYLCASSPRETLSTDTQYFGPGTRLTVL.

This clone was counted once. The chain combines TRBV19 with TRBJ2-2, with 7 bases identical to TRBD2. Trimming at V came to 5 bases and at J to 5 bases, leaving 5 bases not matched to a gene. The CDR3 runs 14 residues. Germline CDR1 and CDR2: LNHDA and SQIVND (reference sequence). The CDR3 loop is CASSEGLLTGELFF. CDR3 nucleotide sequence: TGTGCCAGTAGTGAGGGACTACTTACCGGGGAGCTGTTTTTT.

A few counts support this clone. The chain employs TRBV6-5 and TRBJ2-3, with a possible D match to TRBD1 (6 bases). V was shortened by 6 bases and J by 3 bases, with 13 bases between the two germline ends. The CDR3 runs 14 residues. In germline, CDR1 is MNHEY, CDR2 SVGAGI. The chain's CDR3 is CASSAGTFTDTQYF. As DNA, the CDR3 is TGTGCCAGCAGCGCCGGGACATTTACAGATACGCAGTATTTT.